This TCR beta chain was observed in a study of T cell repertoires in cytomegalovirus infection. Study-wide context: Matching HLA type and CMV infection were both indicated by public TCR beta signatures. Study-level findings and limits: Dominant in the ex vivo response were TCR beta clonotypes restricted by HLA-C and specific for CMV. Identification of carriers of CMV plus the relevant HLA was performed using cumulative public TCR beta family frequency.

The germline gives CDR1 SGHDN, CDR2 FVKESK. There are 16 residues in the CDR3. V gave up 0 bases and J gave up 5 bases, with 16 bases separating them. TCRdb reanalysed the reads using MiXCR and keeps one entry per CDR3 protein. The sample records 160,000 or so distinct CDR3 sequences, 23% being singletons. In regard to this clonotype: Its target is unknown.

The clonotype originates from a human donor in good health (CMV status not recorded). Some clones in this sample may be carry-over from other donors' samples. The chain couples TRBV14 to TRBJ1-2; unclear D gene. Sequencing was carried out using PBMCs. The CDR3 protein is CASSQEEGRGLYGYTF. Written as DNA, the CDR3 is TGTGCCAGCAGCCAAGAAGAGGGCAGAGGTCTTTATGGCTACACCTTC.